The entry below describes one TCR beta chain. What it binds is unknown. The CDR3 sequence is 13 residues long. Trimming removed 6 bases from V and 7 bases from J; junction bases left unmatched: 6. Germline lookup yields CDR1 WNHNN and CDR2 SYGVQD (reference sequence). With 60 Vbeta and 13 Jbeta primers, the PCR was carried out. Repertoires were generated with immunoSEQ multiplex PCR, while TCRdb's copy carries only in-frame clones and drops some. Found here are roughly 180,000 clones, 80% of them singletons; the top ten hold around 7%. The data were obtained in a study of cytomegalovirus exposure and HLA in healthy donors. Study observations and caveats: A later analysis showed that HLA-associated TCR beta chains had undergone more clonal expansion than equally common others.

The specimen sequenced was PBMCs. The sequence was obtained from a young man in good health and CMV-seropositive. The rearrangement joins TRBV10-1 to TRBJ1-5; 7 bases are a match to TRBD1. Written as DNA, the CDR3 is TGCGCCAGCAGCGACAGGGCCGGACAGCCCCAGCATTTT. It codes for CASSDRAGQPQHF.